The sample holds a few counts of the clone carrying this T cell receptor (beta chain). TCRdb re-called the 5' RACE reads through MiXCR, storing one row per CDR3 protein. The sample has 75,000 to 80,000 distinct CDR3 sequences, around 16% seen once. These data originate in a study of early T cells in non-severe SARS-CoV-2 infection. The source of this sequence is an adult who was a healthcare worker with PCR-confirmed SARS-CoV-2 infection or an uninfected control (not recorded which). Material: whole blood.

Here the CDR3 reads CASSYLQGSQPQHF. CDR3 nucleotides: TGTGCCAGCAGTTACTTACAGGGCAGTCAGCCCCAGCATTTT. The rearrangement uses TRBV6-5 and TRBJ1-5; possibly TRBD1 for D (6 bases). The germline V gene encodes CDR1 MNHEY and CDR2 SVGAGI. V lost 1 base to trimming and J lost 6 bases, with 10 bases between them. The CDR3 loop spans 14 amino acids.